The TCR beta chain under discussion was sequenced for a study of shared clonotypes between healthy human individuals. TCRdb's copy holds only in-frame clones and misses some; the assay was immunoSEQ multiplex PCR. In the table there are roughly 1,600,000 clones, approximately 98.5% of which are singletons. Trimming cost V 3 bases and J 7 bases, with 10 bases left between them. CDR1 LNHDA and CDR2 SQIVND come from the germline V gene (reference sequence). This CDR3 spans 12 amino acids. The source material was naive CD4+ T cells sorted from blood. Subset meaning: CD45RA+ positively selected. This TCR derives from a man younger than 45 in good health. The rearrangement uses TRBV19 and TRBJ2-7; D is uncertain. The CDR3: CASSMWQKEQYF. The CDR3 nucleotides read TGTGCCAGTAGTATGTGGCAGAAAGAGCAGTACTTC.